Listed here are 5 T cell receptor beta chains from one sample, sequenced in a study of glioma-infiltrating T cells. Using RNA template, CDR3s of TCR alpha and beta were amplified with iRepertoire arm-PCR. TCRdb recomputed calls from the multiplex PCR reads with MiXCR, one row per CDR3 protein. Of about 380,000 distinct CDR3 sequences listed, about two fifths are singletons. Sequences were obtained from glioma tissue, nonneoplastic brain tissue, or PBMCs (not recorded which). All receptors come from a human donor with low-grade glioma or glioblastoma, undergoing nonglioma brain surgery, or in good health (not recorded which).

Ten or more counts support this clonotype. CDR3 amino acids: CASGRGDSGNTIYF. The CDR3 nucleotides read TGTGCCAGCGGCAGGGGCGACTCTGGAAACACCATATATTTT. The genes are TRBV28 and TRBJ1-3, with D maybe TRBD1 (6 bases). The CDR3 runs 14 residues. Germline loops: CDR1 MDHEN, CDR2 SYDVKM. The V and J ends lost 8 bases and 0 bases respectively, with 11 bases between them.

The chain employs TRBV10-3 and TRBJ2-1; TRBD2 matches 14 bases. CDR1 and CDR2 (germline): ENHRY, SYGVKD. This CDR3 spans 16 amino acids. Trimming took 9 bases from V and 7 from J; bases not matched to a gene: 11. CDR3 nucleotides: TGTGCCATGACTAGCGGGAGGGCCCTGGGAGGTAATGAGCAGTTCTTC. Protein sequence: CAMTSGRALGGNEQFF.

This clonotype was seen only a few times. For the CDR3, the DNA is TGCGCCAGCAGCCTAGGACAGGGGGAGCAGCCCCAGCATTTT. It codes for CASSLGQGEQPQHF. The chain couples TRBV4-1 to TRBJ1-5; 10 bases are a match to TRBD1. Unmatched junction bases numbered 4, after V lost 4 bases and J lost 7 bases. Germline V lookup: CDR1 MGHRA, CDR2 YSYEKL. The CDR3 runs 14 residues.

As regards this clonotype: This may be a read error, as it is one base from a much larger clone. This chain connects TRBV25-1 to TRBJ1-5, with unresolved D. V lost 7 bases and J lost 7, with 17 bases in between. The V gene's germline CDR1 is MGHDK and CDR2 SYGVNS. The CDR3 totals 14 residues. For the CDR3, the DNA is TGTGCCAGCAAGCCCGGGAAGAGAAAACAGCCCCAGCATTTT. Translated: CASKPGKRKQPQHF.

This clonotype was seen only a few times. Because the CDR3's place on the DNA is in doubt, the DNA is left out and the CDR3 is given as listed by TCRdb. The chain employs TRBV27 and TRBJ1-1; the table's TRBD1 call for D was not verified on the DNA. The CDR3 length is 14 residues, termini included. Germline CDR1 MNHEY, CDR2 SMNVEV (reference sequence). CDR3 in amino acids: CASSLTFGGTEAFF.